The 25 T cell receptor beta chains below were found in one sample sequenced in a study of Ad26.COV2.S vaccination and SARS-CoV-2 variants. Data came from immunoSEQ multiplex PCR; TCRdb stores just in-frame clones and leaves some out. The sample contains 300,000 to 400,000 clones, roughly 90% of which appear only once. Noted treatment: roughly 19 received Ad26.COV2.S at low or high dose, single or two shots; roughly five received placebo; per-sample allocation not given. Specimens were obtained on day 63 following the first vaccine or placebo injection. The sequencing here drew on peripheral blood, taken in a trial of Ad26.COV2.S vaccine versus placebo. The source of these receptors is a person between 18 and 60 years old who received the Ad26.COV2.S COVID-19 vaccine or a placebo.

This chain links TRBV12-3 or TRBV12-4 with TRBJ1-2, with D hard to call. CDR3 length: 13 amino acids. The V gene lost 6 bases and the J gene lost 4 bases, with 12 bases spanning the gap. The CDR3 here is CASSKTWGYGYTF. CDR3 DNA: TGTGCCAGCAGCAAAACGTGGGGCTATGGCTACACCTTC.

V usage is TRBV27 and J usage is TRBJ2-1; no clear D. Germline V lookup: CDR1 MNHEY, CDR2 SMNVEV (reference sequence). Trimming cost V 3 bases and J 8 bases, with 8 bases left between them. The CDR3 is made up of 12 amino acids. The CDR3 protein is CASSFLRDEQFF. The CDR3 DNA is TGTGCCAGCAGTTTTCTTAGGGATGAGCAGTTCTTC.

The chain carries TRBV29-1 and TRBJ2-1, with D possibly TRBD2 on 5 matching bases. The germline V gene has CDR1 SQVTM and CDR2 ANQGSEA. The CDR3 sequence is 15 residues long. V gave up 3 bases and J gave up 4 bases, with 16 bases separating them. This CDR3 reads CSVEIWTSRYNEQFF. CDR3 bases: TGCAGCGTTGAGATTTGGACTTCCAGGTACAATGAGCAGTTCTTC.

The chain uses TRBV27 and TRBJ1-4; a weak D match, TRBD1 (6 bases). Germline-derived CDR1 and CDR2 are MNHEY and SMNVEV (reference sequence). The CDR3 consists of 16 residues. The V end was cut by 5 bases, the J end by 1 base, with 14 bases between. CDR3 loop: CASSAYRAGTNEKLFF. The CDR3 DNA follows: TGTGCCAGCAGTGCCTACAGGGCTGGAACTAATGAAAAACTGTTTTTT.

This sequence joins TRBV12-5 and TRBJ2-2; TRBD2 agrees at 11 bases. The CDR3 length is 19 residues. Germline V CDR1 and CDR2: LGHNT, FRNRAP. The J segment lost 4 bases and the V segment lost 5 bases, leaving 15 bases of the junction unmatched. Written as DNA, the CDR3 is TGTGCTAGTGGTCGGTCCCGTATAGCGGGGGGGCCGGGCACCGGGGAGCTGTTTTTT. Encoded protein: CASGRSRIAGGPGTGELFF.

The chain recombines TRBV28 with TRBJ1-5; TRBD1 matches 9 bases. After removal of 5 bases from V and 6 bases from J, the junction contained 8 bases not matched to a gene. CDR3 length: 15 amino acids. CDR1 is MDHEN, CDR2 SYDVKM, per germline. CDR3 in amino acids: CASSEQGAGSQPQHF. CDR3 nucleotide sequence: TGTGCCAGCAGTGAACAGGGGGCGGGGAGTCAGCCCCAGCATTTT.

V and J are TRBV4-1 and TRBJ2-7, with 9 bases fitting TRBD2. The V and J ends lost 8 bases and 6 bases, in that order; junction bases with no gene match: 17. The CDR3 has 16 residues. The germline CDR1 and CDR2 sequences are MGHRA and YSYEKL. CDR3 nucleotides: TGCGCCAGCTCCCGGCATCTGGCGGGAGGGCTAGGCGAGCAGTACTTC. Translated: CASSRHLAGGLGEQYF.

This chain joins TRBV12-3 or TRBV12-4 and TRBJ2-3, with D possibly TRBD2 on 5 matching bases. CDR3 length equals 13 residues. The V end was cut by 6 bases, the J end by 3 bases, with 10 bases between. The CDR3 sequence is CASRDGLTDTQYF. CDR3 in DNA: TGTGCCAGCAGGGACGGACTTACAGATACGCAGTATTTT.

The chain combines TRBV27 with TRBJ2-5; unclear D gene. The CDR3 covers 15 residues. V was pared by 1 base and J by 5 bases, with 14 bases between. In germline, CDR1 is MNHEY, CDR2 SMNVEV (reference sequence). The CDR3 protein is CASSLYTGVGETQYF. CDR3 nucleotide sequence: TGTGCCAGCAGTTTATATACTGGGGTCGGGGAGACCCAGTACTTC.

The rearrangement links TRBV28 to TRBJ2-1; D might be TRBD1 (6 bases). CDR3 length: 15 amino acids. Germline V lookup: CDR1 MDHEN, CDR2 SYDVKM. Trimming removed 6 bases from V and 6 bases from J, with 18 bases in between. The CDR3 sequence is CASSLWTARSNEQFF. The CDR3 DNA is TGTGCCAGCAGCCTCTGGACAGCCCGTAGCAATGAGCAGTTCTTC.

The chain couples TRBV5-6 to TRBJ2-4, with a tentative D call TRBD1 (5 bases). The CDR3 is made up of 17 amino acids. Germline V CDR1 and CDR2: SGHDT, YYEEEE. Deletions cut 1 base from V and 0 bases from J, with 14 bases between. The CDR3 spells CASSLRINRLAKNIQYF. CDR3 coding DNA: TGTGCCAGCAGCTTGCGGATCAACAGGTTAGCCAAAAACATTCAGTACTTC. The complete variable domain, with remaining parts taken from reference TRBV5-6 and TRBJ2-4, reads DAGVTQSPTHLIKTRGQQVTLRCSPKSGHDTVSWYQQALGQGPQFIFQYYEEEERQRGNFPDRFSGHQFPNYSSELNVNALLLGDSALYLCASSLRINRLAKNIQYFGAGTRLSVL.

The V call is TRBV6-6, the J call TRBJ1-1, with D tentatively TRBD1 (5 bases). The germline gives CDR1 MNHNY, CDR2 SVGAGI (reference sequence). V lost 5 bases to trimming and J lost 10 bases, with 14 bases between them. The CDR3 is 12 amino acids. CDR3: CASSPDSVIAFF. The CDR3 DNA reads as TGTGCCAGCAGTCCCGACAGTGTGATAGCTTTCTTT.

V usage is TRBV3-1 (or the pseudogene TRBV3-2) and J usage is TRBJ1-1; 12 bases line up with TRBD1. CDR3 length: 18 residues. Germline trimming cut 2 bases from V and 0 bases from J; bases unmatched to any gene: 7. CDR1 is LGHDT, CDR2 YNNKEL, per germline (reference sequence). CDR3 sequence: CASSQWGTGGGVNTEAFF. As DNA, the CDR3 is TGTGCCAGCAGCCAATGGGGGACAGGGGGCGGAGTGAACACTGAAGCTTTCTTT.

The chain uses TRBV3-1 (or the pseudogene TRBV3-2) and TRBJ1-2; TRBD1 matches at 9 bases. The J segment lost 6 bases and the V segment lost 4 bases, leaving 12 bases of the junction unmatched. CDR3 length: 16 amino acids. CDR1 LGHDT and CDR2 YNNKEL come from the germline V gene (reference sequence). CDR3 sequence: CASSPYRDRVEDGYTF. The CDR3 coding sequence is TGTGCCAGCAGCCCTTACCGGGACAGGGTGGAGGATGGCTACACCTTC.

The chain links TRBV5-1 to TRBJ1-2; D uncertain. The CDR3 has 13 amino acids. Germline CDR1 and CDR2: SGHRS and YFSETQ. The V and J ends lost 4 bases and 8 bases respectively, with 15 bases between them. The CDR3 region has the DNA TGCGCCAGCAGCAAATCCCCCGGGAGCGGCTACACCTTC. Translated, it gives CASSKSPGSGYTF. Full variable domain (outside the CDR3, taken from reference TRBV5-1 and TRBJ1-2): KAGVTQTPRYLIKTRGQQVTLSCSPISGHRSVSWYQQTPGQGLQFLFEYFSETQRNKGNFPGRFSGRQFSNSRSEMNVSTLELGDSALYLCASSKSPGSGYTFGSGTRLTVV.

The chain recombines TRBV29-1 with TRBJ1-1; D remains ambiguous. The CDR3 extends over 14 amino acids. Trimming removed 5 bases from V and 2 bases from J, with 15 bases in between. Germline assignment: CDR1 SQVTM and CDR2 ANQGSEA. DNA for the CDR3: TGCAGCGTTAGGGTCTCGTTGGGAAACACTGAAGCTTTCTTT. Its protein is CSVRVSLGNTEAFF. The full variable domain, in which reference TRBV29-1 and TRBJ1-1 provide the parts outside the CDR3, is SAVISQKPSRDICQRGTSLTIQCQVDSQVTMMFWYRQQPGQSLTLIATANQGSEATYESGFVIDKFPISRPNLTFSTLTVSNMSPEDSSIYLCSVRVSLGNTEAFFGQGTRLTVV.

This chain uses TRBV27 with TRBJ2-7; TRBD1 agrees at 7 bases. The CDR3 spans 14 residues. After removal of 5 bases from V and 4 bases from J, the junction contained 8 bases not matched to a gene. Germline loops: CDR1 MNHEY, CDR2 SMNVEV (reference sequence). CDR3 coding DNA: TGTGCCAGCAGTATCCGGGACAGTAAATACGAGCAGTACTTC. This encodes CASSIRDSKYEQYF.

The rearrangement joins TRBV25-1 to TRBJ1-3; the D gene is possibly TRBD1 (5 bases). Germline V gene sequence: CDR1 MGHDK, CDR2 SYGVNS. The CDR3 runs to 14 residues. V was trimmed by 7 bases and J by 3 bases, leaving 13 bases between them. The CDR3 loop is CASTETAVGNTIYF. As DNA, the CDR3 is TGTGCCAGCACCGAGACAGCCGTTGGAAACACCATATATTTT. The full variable domain, with the rest looked up from reference TRBV25-1 and TRBJ1-3, is EADIYQTPRYLVIGTGKKITLECSQTMGHDKMYWYQQDPGMELHLIHYSYGVNSTEKGDLSSESTVSRIRTEHFPLTLESARPSHTSQYLCASTETAVGNTIYFGEGSWLTVV.

This chain links TRBV16 with TRBJ2-3; maybe TRBD2 (5 bases). CDR3 length: 14 amino acids. Germline V CDR1 and CDR2: KGHSY, FQNENV. The V end lost 2 bases, the J end lost 1 base, and 7 bases lay between the germline ends. The CDR3 sequence is CASSQGSRTDTQYF. The CDR3, as DNA: TGTGCCAGCAGCCAAGGGAGTCGCACAGATACGCAGTATTTT.

With regard to this clone: Relative to the germline gene, one junction end is altered; a read error may explain this. The V gene is TRBV7-7, the J gene TRBJ2-2, with D possibly TRBD1 on 6 matching bases. The CDR3 consists of 15 residues. CDR1 is SSHAT, CDR2 FNYEAQ, per germline (reference sequence). The CDR3, as DNA: TGTGCTAGCAGCATTGACAGGACGAACACCGGGGAGCTGTTTTTT. Translating gives CASSIDRTNTGELFF. Variable domain in full (rest from reference TRBV7-7 and TRBJ2-2): GAGVSQSPRYKVTKRGQDVTLRCDPISSHATLYWYQQALGQGPEFLTYFNYEAQPDKSGLPSDRFSAERPEGSISTLTIQRTEQRDSAMYRCASSIDRTNTGELFFGEGSRLTVL.

This clone has only a few counts. The gene calls are TRBV11-3 and TRBJ1-1, with 9 bases fitting TRBD1. V trimming: 4 bases; J trimming: 5 bases; junction bases outside the gene matches: 2. CDR1 and CDR2 (germline): SGHNT, YENEEA. The CDR3 is 13 amino acids. CDR3 nucleotide sequence: TGTGCCAGCAGCTCACAGGGGGCAACTGAAGCTTTCTTT. Amino acids: CASSSQGATEAFF.

V gene TRBV7-9 combines with J gene TRBJ1-5; no clear D. V was clipped by 3 bases and J by 0 bases, with 18 bases between them. Germline CDR1 and CDR2: SEHNR and FQNEAQ (reference sequence). This CDR3 has 18 residues. The CDR3 DNA reads as TGTGCCAGCAGCTTGGCCGTTCCACAACAATATAGCAATCAGCCCCAGCATTTT. Residues: CASSLAVPQQYSNQPQHF. The whole variable domain, filled in from reference TRBV7-9 and TRBJ1-5, reads DTGVSQNPRHKITKRGQNVTFRCDPISEHNRLYWYRQTLGQGPEFLTYFQNEAQLEKSRLLSDRFSAERPKGSFSTLEIQRTEQGDSAMYLCASSLAVPQQYSNQPQHFGDGTRLSIL.

V usage is TRBV18 and J usage is TRBJ1-6; 9 nucleotides line up with TRBD1. Germline-derived CDR1 and CDR2 are KGHSH and LQKENI. This CDR3 is 14 amino acids long. Germline trimming cut 3 bases from V and 8 bases from J; bases unmatched to any gene: 2. The CDR3 DNA is TGTGCCAGCTCACCGCGACAGGGGGATTCACCCCTCCACTTT. It encodes CASSPRQGDSPLHF.

This clone was recorded only once. The gene calls are TRBV27 and TRBJ1-3; D gene ambiguous. Germline V gene lookup returns CDR1 MNHEY and CDR2 SMNVEV (reference sequence). V shed 5 bases and J shed 4 bases, with 9 bases lying between them. The CDR3 totals 13 residues. In DNA, the CDR3 is TGTGCCAGCAGTACCTTTCGAGGAAACACCATATATTTT. The encoded protein is CASSTFRGNTIYF.

This clone has more than one count but fewer than ten. This sequence joins TRBV7-9 and TRBJ1-1; D gene ambiguous. This CDR3 has 12 amino acids. CDR1 and CDR2 from the germline V gene are SEHNR and FQNEAQ (reference sequence). Trimming took 2 bases from V and 7 from J, leaving 8 bases between them. The CDR3 reads CASSLSGDEAFF. CDR3 coding DNA: TGTGCCAGCAGCTTATCTGGCGATGAAGCTTTCTTT.